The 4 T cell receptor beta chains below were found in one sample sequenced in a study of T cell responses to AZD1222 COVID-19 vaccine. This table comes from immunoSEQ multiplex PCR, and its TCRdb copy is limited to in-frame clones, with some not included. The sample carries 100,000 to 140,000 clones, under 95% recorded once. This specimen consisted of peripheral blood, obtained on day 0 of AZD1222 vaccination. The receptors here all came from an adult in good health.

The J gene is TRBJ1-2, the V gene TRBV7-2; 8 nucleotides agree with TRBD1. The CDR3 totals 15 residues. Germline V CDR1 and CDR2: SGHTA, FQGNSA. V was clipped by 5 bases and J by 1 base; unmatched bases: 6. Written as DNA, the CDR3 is TGTGCCAGCAGCGTCGGGGGACAGGTTAACTATGGCTACACCTTC. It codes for CASSVGGQVNYGYTF.

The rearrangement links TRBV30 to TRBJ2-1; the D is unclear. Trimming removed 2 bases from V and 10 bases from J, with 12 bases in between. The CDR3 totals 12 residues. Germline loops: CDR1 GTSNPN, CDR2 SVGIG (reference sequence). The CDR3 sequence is CAWSLQGEEQFF. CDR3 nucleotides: TGTGCCTGGAGTTTGCAAGGAGAAGAGCAGTTCTTC.

The CDR3 reads CASSIEGPLGEQYF. DNA for the CDR3: TGTGCCAGTAGTATAGAGGGCCCCCTTGGGGAGCAGTACTTC. This chain uses TRBV19 with TRBJ2-7; D call uncertain. The CDR3 length is 14 residues. The germline V and J ends were trimmed by 0 bases and 7 bases, with 13 bases remaining between them. Germline CDR1 reads LNHDA; CDR2 reads SQIVND (reference sequence).

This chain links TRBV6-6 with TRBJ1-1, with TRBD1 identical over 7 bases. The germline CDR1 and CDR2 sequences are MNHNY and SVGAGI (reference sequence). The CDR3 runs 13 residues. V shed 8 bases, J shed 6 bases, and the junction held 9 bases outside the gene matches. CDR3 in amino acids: CASSFQGGAEAFF. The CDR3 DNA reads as TGTGCCAGCTCATTTCAGGGGGGCGCTGAAGCTTTCTTT.